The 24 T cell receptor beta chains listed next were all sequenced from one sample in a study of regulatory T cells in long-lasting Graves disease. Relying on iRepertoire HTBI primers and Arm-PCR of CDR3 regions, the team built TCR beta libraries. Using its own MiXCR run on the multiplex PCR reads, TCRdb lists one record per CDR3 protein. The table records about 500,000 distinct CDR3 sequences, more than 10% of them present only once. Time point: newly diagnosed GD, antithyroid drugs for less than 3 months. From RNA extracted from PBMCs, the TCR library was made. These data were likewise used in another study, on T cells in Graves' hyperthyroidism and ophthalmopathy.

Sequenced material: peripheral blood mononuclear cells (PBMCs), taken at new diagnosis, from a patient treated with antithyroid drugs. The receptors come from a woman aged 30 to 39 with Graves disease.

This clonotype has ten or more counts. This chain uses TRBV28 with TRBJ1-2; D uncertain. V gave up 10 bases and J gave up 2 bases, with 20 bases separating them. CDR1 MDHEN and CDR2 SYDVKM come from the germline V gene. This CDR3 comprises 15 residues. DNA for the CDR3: TGTGCCATCTCGTTGCCCTCTACAGCAAACTATGGCTACACCTTC. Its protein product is CAISLPSTANYGYTF.

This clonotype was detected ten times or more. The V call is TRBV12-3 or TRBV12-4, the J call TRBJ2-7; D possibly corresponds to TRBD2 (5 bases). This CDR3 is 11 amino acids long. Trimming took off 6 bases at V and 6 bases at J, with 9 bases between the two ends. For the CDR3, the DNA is TGTGCCAGCAGAGGACTTGGCGAGCAGTACTTC. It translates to CASRGLGEQYF.

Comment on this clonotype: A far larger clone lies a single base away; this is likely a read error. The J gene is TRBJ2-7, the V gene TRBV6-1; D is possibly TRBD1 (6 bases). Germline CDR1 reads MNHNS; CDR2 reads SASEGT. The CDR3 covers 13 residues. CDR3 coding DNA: TGTGCCGGCAGTCCACAGGGATCCTACGAGCAGTACTTC. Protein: CAGSPQGSYEQYF.

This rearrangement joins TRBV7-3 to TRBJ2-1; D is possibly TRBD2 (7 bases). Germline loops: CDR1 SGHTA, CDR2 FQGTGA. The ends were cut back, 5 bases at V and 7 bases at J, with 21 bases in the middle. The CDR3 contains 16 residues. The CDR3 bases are TGTGCCAGCAGCAACGAGGGGGGGGGATATAGGAATGAGCAGTTCTTC. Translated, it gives CASSNEGGGYRNEQFF.

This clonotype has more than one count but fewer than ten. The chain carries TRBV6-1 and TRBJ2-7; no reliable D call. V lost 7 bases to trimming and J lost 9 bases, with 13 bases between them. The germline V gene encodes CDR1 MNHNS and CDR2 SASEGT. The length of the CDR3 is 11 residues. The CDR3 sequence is CASTDGSRQYF. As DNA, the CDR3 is TGTGCCAGCACGGATGGGTCGCGGCAGTACTTC.

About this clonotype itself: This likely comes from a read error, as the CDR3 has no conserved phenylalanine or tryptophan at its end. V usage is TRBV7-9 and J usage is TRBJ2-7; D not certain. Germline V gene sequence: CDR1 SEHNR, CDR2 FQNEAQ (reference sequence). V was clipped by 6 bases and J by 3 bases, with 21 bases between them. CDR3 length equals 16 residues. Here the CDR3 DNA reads TGTGCCAGCAGTTTAAGAACAGTCGGCAATCTCTACGAGCAGTACCTC. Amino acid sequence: CASSLRTVGNLYEQYL.

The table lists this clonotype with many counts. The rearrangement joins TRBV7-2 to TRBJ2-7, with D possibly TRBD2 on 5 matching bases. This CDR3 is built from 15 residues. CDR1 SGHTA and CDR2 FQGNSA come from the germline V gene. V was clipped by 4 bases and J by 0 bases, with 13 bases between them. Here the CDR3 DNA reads TGTGCCAGCAGCTGGGTAAGCGGTAGCTCCTACGAGCAGTACTTC. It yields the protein CASSWVSGSSYEQYF.

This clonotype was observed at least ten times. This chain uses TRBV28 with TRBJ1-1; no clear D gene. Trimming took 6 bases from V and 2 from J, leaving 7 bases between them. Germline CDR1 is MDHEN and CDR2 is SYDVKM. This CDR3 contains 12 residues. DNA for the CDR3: TGTGCCAGCAGGGAGCGAAACACTGAAGCTTTCTTT. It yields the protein CASRERNTEAFF.

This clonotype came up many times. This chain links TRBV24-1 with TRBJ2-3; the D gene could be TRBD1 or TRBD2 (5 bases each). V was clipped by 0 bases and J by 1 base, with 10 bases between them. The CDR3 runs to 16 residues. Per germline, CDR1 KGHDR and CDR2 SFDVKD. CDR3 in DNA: TGTGCCACCAGTGATTTGAGGGACGACCGCACAGATACGCAGTATTTT. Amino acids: CATSDLRDDRTDTQYF.

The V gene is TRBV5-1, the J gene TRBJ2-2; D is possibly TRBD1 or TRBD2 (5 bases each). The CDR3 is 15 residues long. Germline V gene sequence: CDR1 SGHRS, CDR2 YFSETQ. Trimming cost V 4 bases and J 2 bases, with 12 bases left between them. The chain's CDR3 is CASSHRDGNTGELFF. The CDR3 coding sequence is TGCGCCAGCAGCCACCGGGACGGAAACACCGGGGAGCTGTTTTTT. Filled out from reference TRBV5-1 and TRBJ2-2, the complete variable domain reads KAGVTQTPRYLIKTRGQQVTLSCSPISGHRSVSWYQQTPGQGLQFLFEYFSETQRNKGNFPGRFSGRQFSNSRSEMNVSTLELGDSALYLCASSHRDGNTGELFFGEGSRLTVL.

CDR3 in amino acids: CASSQREPYNEQFF. The CDR3 region has the DNA TGTGCCAGCAGCCAGCGGGAGCCCTACAATGAGCAGTTCTTC. This chain connects TRBV7-2 to TRBJ2-1, with TRBD2 matching over 8 bases. The junction had 2 bases not matched to a gene; V was cut back by 5 bases and J by 2 bases. Germline assignment: CDR1 SGHTA and CDR2 FQGNSA. This CDR3 spans 14 amino acids.

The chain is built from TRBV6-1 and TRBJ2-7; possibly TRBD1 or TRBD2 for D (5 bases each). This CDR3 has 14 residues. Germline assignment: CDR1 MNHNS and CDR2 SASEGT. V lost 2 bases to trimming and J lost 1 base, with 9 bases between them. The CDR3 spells CASSEWDGSYEQYF. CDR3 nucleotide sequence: TGTGCCAGCAGTGAATGGGACGGATCCTACGAGCAGTACTTC.

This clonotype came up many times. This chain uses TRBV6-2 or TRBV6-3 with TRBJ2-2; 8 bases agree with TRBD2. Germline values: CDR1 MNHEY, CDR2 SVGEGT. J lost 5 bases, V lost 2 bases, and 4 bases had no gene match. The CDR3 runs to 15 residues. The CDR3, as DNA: TGTGCCAGCAGTTACCAGGGACTAGATACCGGGGAGCTGTTTTTT. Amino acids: CASSYQGLDTGELFF.

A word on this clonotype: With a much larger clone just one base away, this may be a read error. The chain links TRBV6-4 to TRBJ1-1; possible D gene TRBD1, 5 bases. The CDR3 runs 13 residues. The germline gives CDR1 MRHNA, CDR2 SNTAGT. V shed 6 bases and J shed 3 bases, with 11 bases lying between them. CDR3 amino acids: CASSQKGDTEAFF. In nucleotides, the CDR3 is TGTGCCAGCAGCCAAAAAGGGGACACTGAAGCTTTCTTT.

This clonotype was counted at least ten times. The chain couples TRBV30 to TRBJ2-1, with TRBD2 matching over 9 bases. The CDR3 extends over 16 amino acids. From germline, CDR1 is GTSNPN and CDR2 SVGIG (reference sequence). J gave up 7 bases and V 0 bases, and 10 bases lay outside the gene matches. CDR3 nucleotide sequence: TGTGCCTGGAGTGTACGGGGCGGGAGGGCCATGAATGAGCAGTTCTTC. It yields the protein CAWSVRGGRAMNEQFF.

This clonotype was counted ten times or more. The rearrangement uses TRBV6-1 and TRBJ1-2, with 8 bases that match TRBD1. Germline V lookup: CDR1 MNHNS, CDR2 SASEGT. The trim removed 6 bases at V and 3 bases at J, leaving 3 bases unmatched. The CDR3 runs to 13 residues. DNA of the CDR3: TGTGCCAGCAGGGGACAGGAGCACTATGGCTACACCTTC. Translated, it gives CASRGQEHYGYTF.

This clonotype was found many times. The CDR3 nucleotides read TGTGCCAGCAGCTTAAGGGCCGGGGAGCTGTTTTTT. Its translation is CASSLRAGELFF. This chain connects TRBV7-2 to TRBJ2-2; D remains unclear. V dropped 2 bases and J dropped 6 bases, with 4 bases sitting between them. Germline V lookup: CDR1 SGHTA, CDR2 FQGNSA. The CDR3 runs 12 residues.

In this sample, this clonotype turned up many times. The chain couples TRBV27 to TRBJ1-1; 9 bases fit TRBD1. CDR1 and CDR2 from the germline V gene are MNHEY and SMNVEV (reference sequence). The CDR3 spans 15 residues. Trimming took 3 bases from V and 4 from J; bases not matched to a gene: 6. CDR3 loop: CASSLSQGAFTEAFF. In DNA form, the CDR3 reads TGTGCCAGCAGTTTGTCACAGGGGGCTTTCACTGAAGCTTTCTTT.

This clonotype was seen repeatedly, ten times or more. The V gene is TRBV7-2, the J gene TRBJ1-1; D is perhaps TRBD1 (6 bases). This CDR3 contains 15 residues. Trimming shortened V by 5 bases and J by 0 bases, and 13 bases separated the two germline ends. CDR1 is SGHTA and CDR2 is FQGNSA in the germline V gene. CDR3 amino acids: CASSITTGLNTEAFF. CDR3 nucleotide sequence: TGTGCCAGCAGCATAACGACAGGTTTGAACACTGAAGCTTTCTTT.

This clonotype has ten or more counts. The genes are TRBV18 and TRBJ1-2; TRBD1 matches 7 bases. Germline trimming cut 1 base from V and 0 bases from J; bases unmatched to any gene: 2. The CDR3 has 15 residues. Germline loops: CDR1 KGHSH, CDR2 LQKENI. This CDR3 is CASSPQGTANYGYTF. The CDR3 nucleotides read TGTGCCAGCTCACCACAAGGGACAGCTAACTATGGCTACACCTTC.

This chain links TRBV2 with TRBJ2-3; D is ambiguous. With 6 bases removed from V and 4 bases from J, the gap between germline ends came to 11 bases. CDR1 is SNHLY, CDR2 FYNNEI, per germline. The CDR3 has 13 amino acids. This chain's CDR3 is CASRGSLADTQYF. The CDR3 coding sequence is TGTGCCAGCAGGGGGTCCCTCGCAGATACGCAGTATTTT.

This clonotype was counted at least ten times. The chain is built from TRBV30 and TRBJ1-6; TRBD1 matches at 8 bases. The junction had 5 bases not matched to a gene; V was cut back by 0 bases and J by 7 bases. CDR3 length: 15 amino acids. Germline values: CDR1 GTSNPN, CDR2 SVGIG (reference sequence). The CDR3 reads CAWSVLRGRNSPLHF. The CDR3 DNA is TGTGCCTGGAGTGTACTCAGGGGGCGGAATTCACCCCTCCACTTT.

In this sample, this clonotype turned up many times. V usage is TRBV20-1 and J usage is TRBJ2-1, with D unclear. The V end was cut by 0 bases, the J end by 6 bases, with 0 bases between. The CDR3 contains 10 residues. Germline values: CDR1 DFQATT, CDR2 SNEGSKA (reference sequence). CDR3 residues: CSARDNEQFF. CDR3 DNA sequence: TGCAGTGCTAGAGACAATGAGCAGTTCTTC.

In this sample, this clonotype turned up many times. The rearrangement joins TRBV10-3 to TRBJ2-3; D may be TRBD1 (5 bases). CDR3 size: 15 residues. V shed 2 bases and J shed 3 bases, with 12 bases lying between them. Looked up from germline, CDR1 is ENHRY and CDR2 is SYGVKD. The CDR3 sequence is CAISEGAGWTDTQYF. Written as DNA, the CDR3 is TGTGCCATCAGTGAGGGGGCAGGGTGGACAGATACGCAGTATTTT.